One sample yielded the 6 T cell receptor beta chains listed below, sequenced in a study of control samples from healthy donors and cancer patients. Assay: immunoSEQ multiplex PCR; the TCRdb copy retains only in-frame clones and omits some. The table records about 61,000 clones, 90% of them present only once. The specimen was PBMCs. Receptor source: a man aged 55 to 69 with colorectal cancer.

V gene TRBV7-2 combines with J gene TRBJ2-2, with D tentatively TRBD1 (6 bases). With 1 base removed from V and 6 bases from J, the gap between germline ends came to 9 bases. The CDR3 spans 14 residues. Germline values: CDR1 SGHTA, CDR2 FQGNSA. CDR3 loop: CASSLGGGAGELFF. In DNA, the CDR3 is TGTGCCAGCAGCTTAGGAGGGGGTGCCGGGGAGCTGTTTTTT.

This rearrangement joins TRBV30 to TRBJ1-1, with TRBD1 as a possible D gene (5 bases). V was cut by 0 bases and J by 0 bases, with 11 bases left in between. The germline V gene encodes CDR1 GTSNPN and CDR2 SVGIG (reference sequence). This CDR3 has 15 amino acids. CDR3 in DNA: TGTGCCTGGAGTGTAAATCAGGGCTTGAACACTGAAGCTTTCTTT. This codes for CAWSVNQGLNTEAFF.

The chain has TRBV18 and TRBJ2-3, with 9 nucleotides matching TRBD2. The length of the CDR3 is 17 residues. Germline V CDR1 and CDR2: KGHSH, LQKENI. J gave up 0 bases and V 1 base, and 5 bases lay outside the gene matches. The DNA of the CDR3 is TGTGCCAGCTCACCACTTAGGACTAGCGTTAGCACAGATACGCAGTATTTT. Amino acids: CASSPLRTSVSTDTQYF.

The rearrangement uses TRBV28 and TRBJ1-1, with a tentative D call TRBD1 (5 bases). CDR1 is MDHEN and CDR2 is SYDVKM in the germline V gene. The CDR3 loop spans 13 amino acids. V was pared by 10 bases and J by 11 bases, with 23 bases between. Written as DNA, the CDR3 is TGTGCCACTCATCAAGAGGGGCCTCCCTGGGCTTTCTTT. It codes for CATHQEGPPWAFF.

Concerning this clone: This sample includes further DNA sequences coding for the same CDR3. CDR3 loop: CASSVSGNSYEQYF. CDR3 DNA sequence: TGTGCCAGCAGCGTTTCCGGGAACTCCTACGAGCAGTACTTC. V is TRBV9 and J is TRBJ2-7, with a possible D match to TRBD2 (5 bases). Per the germline V gene, CDR1 is SGDLS and CDR2 is YYNGEE. The CDR3 extends over 14 amino acids. The V end was cut by 2 bases, the J end by 0 bases, with 9 bases between.

This clone was detected once. The chain combines TRBV3-1 (or the pseudogene TRBV3-2) with TRBJ2-5, with unresolved D. The CDR3 runs 13 residues. V dropped 0 bases and J dropped 12 bases, with 14 bases sitting between them. Per germline, CDR1 LGHDT and CDR2 YNNKEL (reference sequence). CDR3 in DNA: TGTGCCAGCAGCCAAGATCTACTGGCGTTTAAGTACTTC. This encodes CASSQDLLAFKYF.